Each of the 5 T cell receptor beta chains below was sequenced from the same sample in a study of T cell responses to AZD1222 COVID-19 vaccine. TCRdb's table, derived via immunoSEQ multiplex PCR, lists solely in-frame clones and lacks some. The data contain some 140,000 clones, over 65% of them singletons. This specimen consisted of peripheral blood, obtained on day 0 of AZD1222 vaccination. Receptors were obtained from an adult in good health.

The rearrangement links TRBV9 to TRBJ1-2, with unresolved D. This CDR3 is built from 15 residues. The germline V and J ends were trimmed by 0 bases and 2 bases, with 11 bases remaining between them. CDR1 and CDR2 from the germline V gene are SGDLS and YYNGEE. CDR3: CASSVGASGNYGYTF. The CDR3 region has the DNA TGTGCCAGCAGCGTAGGGGCCTCAGGAAACTATGGCTACACCTTC.

The V gene is TRBV28, the J gene TRBJ1-2; a weak D match, TRBD1 (6 bases). Trimming shortened V by 2 bases and J by 8 bases, and 12 bases separated the two germline ends. Germline lookup yields CDR1 MDHEN and CDR2 SYDVKM. This CDR3 is 13 amino acids long. The CDR3, as DNA: TGTGCCAGCAGTTTACTGGGGGGCGACGGCTACACCTTC. Its translation: CASSLLGGDGYTF.

The V and J genes are TRBV7-2 and TRBJ1-2; TRBD1 aligns across 8 bases. CDR3 length: 15 amino acids. V was pared by 5 bases and J by 4 bases, with 9 bases of the junction left unmatched. CDR1 SGHTA and CDR2 FQGNSA come from the germline V gene. CDR3 nucleotide sequence: TGTGCCAGCAGCCCTGGACAGGGTTTCTCCTATGGCTACACCTTC. Its translation is CASSPGQGFSYGYTF.

This chain links TRBV4-2 with TRBJ2-3; 10 bases are a match to TRBD2. Germline CDR1 is LGHNA and CDR2 is YNFKEQ. V lost 2 bases and J lost 2; bases outside the gene matches: 7. The CDR3 extends over 17 amino acids. The CDR3 loop reads CASSQPGLAGATDTQYF. The CDR3 DNA reads TGTGCCAGCAGCCAACCGGGGCTAGCGGGGGCCACAGATACGCAGTATTTT.

The chain couples TRBV2 to TRBJ1-6; the match to TRBD1 covers 11 bases. The V gene end was trimmed by 7 bases and the J gene end by 12 bases; junction bases not matched to a gene: 14. This CDR3 comprises 16 residues. CDR1 is SNHLY and CDR2 is FYNNEI in the germline V gene. The CDR3 here is CASIPDAGTGGLPLHF. In DNA, the CDR3 is TGTGCCAGCATCCCAGACGCCGGGACAGGGGGTCTACCCCTCCACTTT.